A single sample is the source of the 24 T cell receptor beta chains below, sequenced in a study of cytomegalovirus exposure and HLA in healthy donors. Vbeta (60) and Jbeta (13) primers were used in the PCR. TCRdb's copy holds only in-frame clones and misses some; the assay was immunoSEQ multiplex PCR. In the table there are approximately 69,000 clones, around 64% of which are singletons. The sample taken for sequencing was PBMCs. All receptors derive from a man aged 35 to 55 in good health and CMV-seropositive.

Turning to this clone: Other DNA sequences in the sample encode the same CDR3. The chain joins TRBV2 to TRBJ1-2; TRBD1 agrees at 7 bases. This CDR3 comprises 12 residues. V was clipped by 8 bases and J by 7 bases; unmatched bases: 7. Germline values: CDR1 SNHLY, CDR2 FYNNEI. The CDR3 region is CASGDRELGYTF. The CDR3 region has the DNA TGTGCCAGCGGAGACAGGGAACTTGGCTACACCTTC.

The chain combines TRBV18 with TRBJ2-2; the D gene is possibly TRBD2 (6 bases). The CDR3 length is 16 residues. Germline assignment: CDR1 KGHSH and CDR2 LQKENI. Trimming shortened V by 3 bases and J by 6 bases, and 17 bases separated the two germline ends. Written as DNA, the CDR3 is TGTGCCAGCTCACCTGCGAGACTAGTGATTGCCGGGGAGCTGTTTTTT. Translation: CASSPARLVIAGELFF.

V usage is TRBV21-1 and J usage is TRBJ2-6; no check of the table's D call, TRBD1, against the DNA was made. TRBV21-1 is termed a pseudogene. This CDR3 has 17 residues. As DNA, the CDR3 is TGTGCCAGCAGCAAAGTGGAACAGGGGTCTGGGGCCAACGTCCTGACTTTC. Its translation: CASSKVEQGSGANVLTF.

The V call is TRBV5-6, the J call TRBJ2-2; TRBD1 might be the D (6 bases). There are 14 residues in the CDR3. Trimming removed 4 bases at V and 6 bases at J, with 13 bases between. Germline V gene data show CDR1 as SGHDT and CDR2 as YYEEEE. CDR3 region: CASSEGGIAGELFF. CDR3 nucleotide sequence: TGTGCCAGCAGCGAAGGGGGTATTGCCGGGGAGCTGTTTTTT.

V gene TRBV10-3 combines with J gene TRBJ2-3, with 8 bases identical to TRBD2. The germline V gene encodes CDR1 ENHRY and CDR2 SYGVKD. This CDR3 comprises 15 residues. The V and J ends lost 6 bases and 4 bases, in that order; junction bases with no gene match: 9. CDR3 region: CAIRDHSGDSDTQYF. The CDR3 DNA follows: TGTGCCATCAGAGACCATAGCGGGGACTCAGATACGCAGTATTTT.

V usage is TRBV7-2 and J usage is TRBJ2-2, with 9 positions matching TRBD1. The CDR3 spans 15 residues. Per germline, CDR1 SGHTA and CDR2 FQGNSA. Trimming took 5 bases from V and 7 from J; bases not matched to a gene: 8. CDR3 DNA: TGTGCCAGCAGCCCAAGGGACAGGGTAGTCGGGGAGCTGTTTTTT. Amino acid sequence: CASSPRDRVVGELFF. Looking up the rest from reference TRBV7-2 and TRBJ2-2 gives the full variable domain: GAGVSQSPSNKVTEKGKDVELRCDPISGHTALYWYRQSLGQGLEFLIYFQGNSAPDKSGLPSDRFSAERTGGSVSTLTIQRTQQEDSAVYLCASSPRDRVVGELFFGEGSRLTVL.

V usage is TRBV5-6 and J usage is TRBJ2-3, with 8 bases aligning to TRBD2. V lost 3 bases and J lost 5; bases outside the gene matches: 11. CDR1 is SGHDT and CDR2 is YYEEEE in the germline V gene. The CDR3 extends over 16 amino acids. CDR3 nucleotides: TGTGCCAGCAGCTCCGGGGTAGCGGGGTGGGGAGATACGCAGTATTTT. It encodes CASSSGVAGWGDTQYF. Variable domain in full (rest from reference TRBV5-6 and TRBJ2-3): DAGVTQSPTHLIKTRGQQVTLRCSPKSGHDTVSWYQQALGQGPQFIFQYYEEEERQRGNFPDRFSGHQFPNYSSELNVNALLLGDSALYLCASSSGVAGWGDTQYFGPGTRLTVL.

As to this clone: The sample holds other DNA sequences that translate to the same CDR3. This rearrangement joins TRBV2 to TRBJ2-2; 7 bases fit TRBD1. The germline CDR1 and CDR2 sequences are SNHLY and FYNNEI. The CDR3 length is 14 residues. J gave up 1 base and V 5 bases, and 1 base lay outside the gene matches. This CDR3 reads CASSRQGNTGELFF. CDR3 DNA sequence: TGTGCCAGCAGTCGACAGGGGAACACCGGGGAGCTGTTTTTT.

This chain links TRBV5-4 with TRBJ1-1, with D hard to call. The V gene lost 0 bases and the J gene lost 1 base, with 10 bases spanning the gap. The CDR3 spans 15 residues. The germline V gene has CDR1 SGHNT and CDR2 YYREEE (reference sequence). The CDR3 region is CASSLVGSRNTEAFF. The CDR3, as DNA: TGTGCCAGCAGCTTGGTCGGGTCAAGGAACACTGAAGCTTTCTTT.

This clone was seen more than once but under ten times. The chain combines TRBV9 with TRBJ1-3, with TRBD1 as a possible D gene (5 bases). Germline loops: CDR1 SGDLS, CDR2 YYNGEE. The CDR3 runs 13 residues. V was cut by 6 bases and J by 10 bases, with 17 bases left in between. The CDR3 spells CASTIKEGSTIYF. The CDR3 nucleotides read TGTGCCAGCACCATCAAGGAGGGGAGTACCATATATTTT.

The V gene is TRBV6-5, the J gene TRBJ1-6, with a tentative D call TRBD1 (5 bases). The CDR3 has 14 residues. Per the germline V gene, CDR1 is MNHEY and CDR2 is SVGAGI. V dropped 5 bases and J dropped 6 bases, with 11 bases sitting between them. The CDR3 DNA reads as TGTGCCAGCAGTAATGACAGCCCTAATTCACCCCTCCACTTT. Translated, it gives CASSNDSPNSPLHF.

The genes are TRBV7-9 and TRBJ1-1, with TRBD1 matching 7 bases. Losses at the gene ends were 4 bases for V and 4 bases for J; bases not matched to a gene: 6. The CDR3 runs to 14 residues. From germline, CDR1 is SEHNR and CDR2 FQNEAQ (reference sequence). The CDR3 here is CASSSNRGGTEAFF. The DNA for the CDR3 is TGTGCCAGCAGCTCCAACAGGGGTGGCACTGAAGCTTTCTTT.

The chain carries TRBV7-2 and TRBJ1-2; 10 bases are shared with TRBD1. The ends lost 3 bases at V and 11 bases at J; junction bases unmatched: 9. The CDR3 is 14 residues long. Germline CDR1 SGHTA, CDR2 FQGNSA. DNA of the CDR3: TGTGCCAGCAGCTTGTCGGGGGGACAGGGGAGGTACACCTTC. Translation: CASSLSGGQGRYTF.

This clone was observed a few times. This chain joins TRBV6-5 and TRBJ1-1; D call uncertain. V was pared by 0 bases and J by 3 bases, with 11 bases between. Germline V lookup: CDR1 MNHEY, CDR2 SVGAGI. This CDR3 is built from 15 residues. CDR3: CASSYSVAADTEAFF. As DNA, the CDR3 is TGTGCCAGCAGTTACTCCGTGGCGGCAGACACTGAAGCTTTCTTT.

The gene calls are TRBV9 and TRBJ2-1; D gene unclear. There are 13 residues in the CDR3. Deletions cut 4 bases from V and 0 bases from J, with 5 bases between. Germline V CDR1 and CDR2: SGDLS, YYNGEE. The CDR3 DNA sequence: TGTGCCAGCAGCTCGGGCTCCTACAATGAGCAGTTCTTC. It specifies CASSSGSYNEQFF.

This chain uses TRBV10-3 with TRBJ1-1; 9 bases map to TRBD1. V lost 4 bases to trimming and J lost 1 base; unmatched junction nucleotides: 7. The germline gives CDR1 ENHRY, CDR2 SYGVKD. The CDR3 loop spans 16 amino acids. This CDR3 reads CAISGTGAGWNTEAFF. The CDR3 bases are TGTGCCATCAGTGGGACAGGGGCGGGATGGAACACTGAAGCTTTCTTT.

The rearrangement links TRBV5-4 to TRBJ2-5; 13 bases line up with TRBD2. The CDR3 has 13 amino acids. CDR1 and CDR2 (germline): SGHNT, YYREEE (reference sequence). V gave up 7 bases and J gave up 5 bases; unmatched junction bases: 2. CDR3 in amino acids: CASGTSGDETQYF. The CDR3 region has the DNA TGTGCCAGCGGGACTAGCGGGGACGAGACCCAGTACTTC. The variable domain in full, completed from reference TRBV5-4 and TRBJ2-5, reads ETGVTQSPTHLIKTRGQQVTLRCSSQSGHNTVSWYQQALGQGPQFIFQYYREEENGRGNFPPRFSGLQFPNYSSELNVNALELDDSALYLCASGTSGDETQYFGPGTRLLVL.

This clone appeared once. J is TRBJ2-1 and V is TRBV2; 11 bases line up with TRBD2. The CDR3 loop spans 13 amino acids. V lost 11 bases, J lost 2 bases, and 2 bases stayed unmatched. The germline V gene encodes CDR1 SNHLY and CDR2 FYNNEI. The CDR3 loop is CAGGLAAYNEQFF. DNA for the CDR3: TGTGCCGGGGGACTAGCGGCCTACAATGAGCAGTTCTTC. The variable domain in full, with the rest retrieved from reference TRBV2 and TRBJ2-1, is EPEVTQTPSHQVTQMGQEVILRCVPISNHLYFYWYRQILGQKVEFLVSFYNNEISEKSEIFDDQFSVERPDGSNFTLKIRSTKLEDSAMYFCAGGLAAYNEQFFGPGTRLTVL.

Only a few counts were recorded for this clone. This chain joins TRBV4-1 and TRBJ2-3, with no clear D. CDR1 is MGHRA, CDR2 YSYEKL, per germline. The length of the CDR3 is 14 residues. The ends were cut back, 0 bases at V and 6 bases at J, with 10 bases in the middle. CDR3 residues: CASSQEDTLDTQYF. For the CDR3, the DNA is TGCGCCAGCAGCCAAGAAGATACTTTGGATACGCAGTATTTT.

The V and J genes are TRBV10-3 and TRBJ1-2, with 10 bases that match TRBD1. CDR1 and CDR2 from the germline V gene are ENHRY and SYGVKD. V shed 9 bases and J 5 bases; nucleotides not matched to a gene: 6. The CDR3 sequence is 13 residues long. CDR3 sequence: CAISRTGGYGYTF. CDR3 coding DNA: TGTGCCATTTCAAGGACAGGGGGTTATGGCTACACCTTC.

A few counts support this clone. This sample includes further DNA sequences coding for the same CDR3. This chain connects TRBV11-3 to TRBJ2-7, with a possible D match to TRBD1 (5 bases). CDR1 SGHNT and CDR2 YENEEA come from the germline V gene. The germline V and J ends were trimmed by 6 bases and 4 bases, with 19 bases remaining between them. The CDR3 consists of 15 residues. The CDR3 loop reads CASSHRQKTAYEQYF. CDR3 nucleotides: TGTGCCAGCAGTCACAGGCAGAAGACGGCATACGAGCAGTACTTC.

The chain has TRBV23-1 and TRBJ1-5, with TRBD1 identical over 7 bases. TRBV23-1 is sorted into the ORF group, with uncertain function. With 0 bases clipped from V and 4 bases from J, the junction kept 15 bases outside the gene matches. CDR3 length: 19 residues. The CDR3 spells CASSQSKLEAEGANQPQHF. The CDR3 nucleotides read TGCGCCAGCAGTCAATCAAAATTGGAGGCGGAGGGGGCGAATCAGCCCCAGCATTTT.

The V and J genes are TRBV12-5 and TRBJ2-2; D is undetermined. The CDR3 length is 15 residues. In germline, CDR1 is LGHNT, CDR2 FRNRAP. Trimming removed 0 bases from V and 4 bases from J, with 9 bases in between. CDR3: CASGLVIASTGELFF. CDR3 coding DNA: TGTGCTAGTGGTTTGGTAATAGCTTCCACCGGGGAGCTGTTTTTT. The full variable domain, rest sourced from reference TRBV12-5 and TRBJ2-2, is DARVTQTPRHKVTEMGQEVTMRCQPILGHNTVFWYRQTMMQGLELLAYFRNRAPLDDSGMPKDRFSAEMPDATLATLKIQPSEPRDSAVYFCASGLVIASTGELFFGEGSRLTVL.

The table lists this clone with a few counts. The chain joins TRBV6-4 to TRBJ2-3; 9 nucleotides agree with TRBD2. Losses at the gene ends were 4 bases for V and 2 bases for J; bases not matched to a gene: 7. The germline V gene has CDR1 MRHNA and CDR2 SNTAGT. This CDR3 comprises 16 residues. This CDR3 reads CASSVGGGAPTDTQYF. The DNA for the CDR3 is TGTGCCAGCAGTGTCGGCGGGGGGGCTCCCACAGATACGCAGTATTTT.